This TCR beta chain was observed in a study of blood T cell repertoires in COVID-19. Study at large: COVID-19 samples, acute and convalescent, were from the United States, Italy and Spain.

This CDR3 has 11 amino acids. Trimming cost V 4 bases and J 7 bases, with 5 bases left between them. Germline CDR1 MNHEY, CDR2 SVGEGT. Comments on this clone: Other DNA sequences in this sample translate to the same CDR3.

Authors' processing steps: Using reference gene primer amplification, nucleated cell counts were estimated. Clones were sequenced by immunoSEQ multiplex PCR, and TCRdb holds only the in-frame ones, with some missing. V and J calls and clone size are copied from that table; D and trimming were computed from the DNA. Found here are 120,000 to 150,000 clones, roughly 89% of them singletons; the top ten hold 8.6%. Specimen: peripheral blood. This sequence was found in a woman in her forties or fifties with active or convalescent COVID-19. This rearrangement joins TRBV6-2 or TRBV6-3 to TRBJ1-5; no reliable D call. The DNA for the CDR3 is TGTGCCAGCAGTTCAGGCCAGCCCCAGCATTTT. Amino acid sequence: CASSSGQPQHF.